The 25 T cell receptor beta chains in this list originate from one sample, sequenced in a study of T cell responses to AZD1222 COVID-19 vaccine (dated by TCRdb to 2020 to 2023). The library was obtained by the immunoSEQ multiplex PCR assay. What TCRdb holds here is the immuneACCESS table cut down to in-frame rearrangements. Part of the clones is not present; checked against another copy, under half of the missing clones reflect an unresolved V gene, and the others are unexplained. For this sample there are more than 95,000 clones; approximately 88% appear just once. The ten largest account for 8% to 9% of the sample. Explained via the paper, the time point label denotes: baseline before first vaccination. The sample consisted of peripheral blood, taken on day 0 of AZD1222 vaccination. The receptor source for this set is an adult in good health.

This clone was detected once. This sequence joins TRBV10-3 and TRBJ2-7; 10 positions agree with TRBD2. The CDR3 has 16 residues. Germline V lookup: CDR1 ENHRY, CDR2 SYGVKD. V dropped 0 bases and J dropped 0; count of bases not matched to a gene: 2. As DNA, the CDR3 is TGTGCCATCAGTGAGTCTCGGACTAGCGGCTCCTACGAGCAGTACTTC. The encoded protein is CAISESRTSGSYEQYF.

The V gene is TRBV24-1, the J gene TRBJ1-5, with TRBD1 identical over 7 bases. CDR3 length equals 14 residues. CDR1 is KGHDR, CDR2 SFDVKD, per germline. V was pared by 4 bases and J by 6 bases, with 5 bases of the junction left unmatched. The CDR3 DNA reads TGTGCCACCAGTGAAGGGGGCAGACGTCAGCCCCAGCATTTT. It is translated as CATSEGGRRQPQHF.

This clone was recorded only once. CDR3 protein: CASSPDLRGDEQYF. CDR3 nucleotides: TGTGCCAGCAGCCCCGACCTAAGGGGGGACGAGCAGTACTTC. The gene calls are TRBV11-2 and TRBJ2-7; D assignment may be TRBD1 or TRBD2 (6 bases each). V lost 5 bases and J 5 bases, leaving 16 bases between the germline ends. The CDR3 length is 14 residues. CDR1 is SGHAT, CDR2 FQNNGV, per germline.

V gene TRBV28 combines with J gene TRBJ2-3; D could derive from TRBD1 or TRBD2 (6 bases each). CDR3 length equals 16 residues. V was shortened by 5 bases and J by 4 bases, with 19 bases between the two germline ends. Germline lookup yields CDR1 MDHEN and CDR2 SYDVKM. The CDR3 loop reads CASSDWGRGGSDTQYF. CDR3 coding DNA: TGTGCCAGCAGTGACTGGGGGCGGGGAGGCTCAGATACGCAGTATTTT.

The sample holds a few counts of this clone. V usage is TRBV6-2 or TRBV6-3 and J usage is TRBJ2-7; D not certain. This CDR3 has 13 residues. V dropped 2 bases and J dropped 2 bases, with 7 bases sitting between them. Per the germline V gene, CDR1 is MNHEY and CDR2 is SVGEGT. For the CDR3, the DNA is TGTGCCAGCAGTTACAGCCTTCCCTACGAGCAGTACTTC. This sequence encodes CASSYSLPYEQYF.

V and J are TRBV6-5 and TRBJ2-5; D is tentatively TRBD1 or TRBD2 (5 bases each). The germline CDR1 and CDR2 sequences are MNHEY and SVGAGI. CDR3 length: 13 residues. With 2 bases removed from V and 4 bases from J, the gap between germline ends came to 8 bases. Written as DNA, the CDR3 is TGTGCCAGCAGTTACGAGGGGAGAGAGACCCAGTACTTC. Residues: CASSYEGRETQYF.

This chain connects TRBV28 to TRBJ1-1; the D gene is possibly TRBD1 (5 bases). Trimming cost V 5 bases and J 1 base, with 11 bases left between them. The germline V gene encodes CDR1 MDHEN and CDR2 SYDVKM. The CDR3 spans 14 residues. The CDR3 coding sequence is TGTGCCAGCAGTGCCTGGGACTGGAACACTGAAGCTTTCTTT. It is translated as CASSAWDWNTEAFF.

V usage is TRBV18 and J usage is TRBJ2-4; 7 bases agree with TRBD1. CDR3 size: 16 residues. The ends lost 0 bases at V and 2 bases at J; junction bases unmatched: 4. Looked up from germline, CDR1 is KGHSH and CDR2 is LQKENI. The CDR3 DNA sequence: TGTGCCAGCTCACCACCGGGACAGCCTACCAAAAACATTCAGTACTTC. Protein product: CASSPPGQPTKNIQYF.

The gene calls are TRBV19 and TRBJ1-1, with 9 bases fitting TRBD1. The CDR3 length is 13 residues. The germline CDR1 and CDR2 sequences are LNHDA and SQIVND (reference sequence). J was trimmed by 5 bases and V by 7 bases; bases with no gene match: 5. CDR3 region: CASIQGARTEAFF. The CDR3 DNA reads as TGTGCCAGTATACAGGGGGCACGGACTGAAGCTTTCTTT.

In this sample, this clone turned up a few times. This chain connects TRBV7-2 to TRBJ2-4, with TRBD1 as a possible D gene (7 bases). Trimming removed 0 bases at V and 14 bases at J, with 14 bases between. From germline, CDR1 is SGHTA and CDR2 FQGNSA. The CDR3 runs 13 residues. CDR3 residues: CASSLAVGGGKYF. The CDR3 coding sequence is TGTGCCAGCAGCTTAGCGGTAGGGGGCGGGAAGTACTTC.

This sequence joins TRBV28 and TRBJ1-2; 7 bases fit TRBD1. From germline, CDR1 is MDHEN and CDR2 SYDVKM. Trimming removed 8 bases from V and 5 bases from J; junction bases left unmatched: 11. CDR3 length: 14 amino acids. CDR3 sequence (DNA): TGTGCCAGCCGGTCCTTTGGGACAGATTATGGCTACACCTTC. It yields the protein CASRSFGTDYGYTF.

V and J are TRBV4-3 and TRBJ2-2, with 8 bases identical to TRBD1. J was trimmed by 1 base and V by 2 bases; bases with no gene match: 6. This CDR3 has 17 residues. Germline V gene lookup returns CDR1 LGHNA and CDR2 YSLEER. In nucleotides, the CDR3 is TGCGCCAGCAGCCAATATCTAGGACAGGGGAACACCGGGGAGCTGTTTTTT. Translation: CASSQYLGQGNTGELFF.

This clone showed up just once. V is TRBV19 and J is TRBJ2-1; 13 nucleotides line up with TRBD2. Germline V gives CDR1 LNHDA, CDR2 SQIVND (reference sequence). The V gene end was trimmed by 5 bases and the J gene end by 4 bases; junction bases not matched to a gene: 11. This CDR3 spans 18 amino acids. CDR3 nucleotides: TGTGCCAGTAGTTCCAGGACTAGCGGGGGACCTAGGTACAATGAGCAGTTCTTC. Translating gives CASSSRTSGGPRYNEQFF. Drawing the rest from reference TRBV19 and TRBJ2-1, the complete variable domain is DGGITQSPKYLFRKEGQNVTLSCEQNLNHDAMYWYRQDPGQGLRLIYYSQIVNDFQKGDIAEGYSVSREKKESFPLTVTSAQKNPTAFYLCASSSRTSGGPRYNEQFFGPGTRLTVL.

This chain joins TRBV18 and TRBJ2-7; 12 nucleotides agree with TRBD2. This CDR3 is built from 15 residues. V lost 3 bases and J lost 4; bases outside the gene matches: 4. Per the germline V gene, CDR1 is KGHSH and CDR2 is LQKENI. CDR3 nucleotide sequence: TGTGCCAGCTCACCCCGGACTAGCGGGGCGTACGAGCAGTACTTC. Its protein is CASSPRTSGAYEQYF.

This chain connects TRBV7-9 to TRBJ2-7; perhaps D is TRBD1 or TRBD2 (5 bases each). The CDR3 totals 13 residues. Germline lookup yields CDR1 SEHNR and CDR2 FQNEAQ (reference sequence). V was clipped by 2 bases and J by 6 bases, with 11 bases between them. CDR3 residues: CASSLKMGTEQYF. The CDR3 coding sequence is TGTGCCAGCAGCTTAAAAATGGGGACCGAGCAGTACTTC. The full variable domain, rest sourced from reference TRBV7-9 and TRBJ2-7, is DTGVSQNPRHKITKRGQNVTFRCDPISEHNRLYWYRQTLGQGPEFLTYFQNEAQLEKSRLLSDRFSAERPKGSFSTLEIQRTEQGDSAMYLCASSLKMGTEQYFGPGTRLTVT.

In DNA form, the CDR3 reads TGTGCCAGCAGTTACTCGGTGGCTAGCGGGGGGACCAACACCGGGGAGCTGTTTTTT. Translating gives CASSYSVASGGTNTGELFF. V and J are TRBV6-2 or TRBV6-3 and TRBJ2-2; 11 bases line up with TRBD2. Trimming took 0 bases from V and 2 from J; bases not matched to a gene: 8. The CDR3 contains 19 residues. From germline, CDR1 is MNHEY and CDR2 SVGEGT.

The chain links TRBV6-4 to TRBJ2-3; the match to TRBD2 covers 13 bases. Germline loops: CDR1 MRHNA, CDR2 SNTAGT. CDR3 size: 14 residues. J lost 7 bases, V lost 9 bases, and 7 bases had no gene match. The CDR3 nucleotides are TGTGCCAGTGCCGGGACTAGCGGGGCCAATACGCAGTATTTT. This codes for CASAGTSGANTQYF.

This chain uses TRBV29-1 with TRBJ2-7; 7 bases match TRBD1. Germline V gene sequence: CDR1 SQVTM, CDR2 ANQGSEA. This CDR3 spans 13 amino acids. V shed 5 bases and J 5 bases; nucleotides not matched to a gene: 9. The CDR3 sequence: CSVSDRVGDEQYF. In DNA, the CDR3 is TGCAGCGTTTCCGACAGGGTTGGCGACGAGCAGTACTTC.

The J gene is TRBJ2-7, the V gene TRBV18, with TRBD1 as a possible D gene (5 bases). The V end lost 3 bases, the J end lost 1 base, and 13 bases lay between the germline ends. The CDR3 runs to 15 residues. Germline-derived CDR1 and CDR2 are KGHSH and LQKENI. The CDR3 DNA is TGTGCCAGCTCACCTCCTACAGGCCTTTCCTACGAGCAGTACTTC. Protein product: CASSPPTGLSYEQYF.

About this clone itself: The sample carries other DNA sequences with the same CDR3. The gene calls are TRBV18 and TRBJ1-2; 7 bases line up with TRBD1. Germline trimming cut 0 bases from V and 4 bases from J; bases unmatched to any gene: 2. The CDR3 covers 14 residues. Germline loops: CDR1 KGHSH, CDR2 LQKENI. The CDR3 DNA follows: TGTGCCAGCTCACCACCGGGACAGACCTATGGCTACACCTTC. The encoded protein is CASSPPGQTYGYTF. Combining the CDR3 with reference TRBV18 and TRBJ1-2 gives the whole variable domain NAGVMQNPRHLVRRRGQEARLRCSPMKGHSHVYWYRQLPEEGLKFMVYLQKENIIDESGMPKERFSAEFPKEGPSILRIQQVVRGDSAAYFCASSPPGQTYGYTFGSGTRLTVV.

This sequence joins TRBV28 and TRBJ2-3; 10 nucleotides agree with TRBD2. From germline, CDR1 is MDHEN and CDR2 SYDVKM. Trimming cost V 8 bases and J 0 bases; bases outside gene matches: 14. This CDR3 has 18 residues. The DNA for the CDR3 is TGTGCCAGCGTTGCGGACGGACTAGCGGACCCTAGCACAGATACGCAGTATTTT. Translating it yields CASVADGLADPSTDTQYF.

V usage is TRBV2 and J usage is TRBJ1-1; 8 positions agree with TRBD1. The germline V gene encodes CDR1 SNHLY and CDR2 FYNNEI. Losses at the gene ends were 5 bases for V and 11 bases for J; bases not matched to a gene: 10. This CDR3 comprises 13 residues. The CDR3 nucleotides are TGTGCCAGCAGTAAACAGGGGGTTTCAGAGGCTTTCTTT. This translates into CASSKQGVSEAFF.

J is TRBJ2-4 and V is TRBV4-3; possibly TRBD1 for D (6 bases). The CDR3 has 16 amino acids. The V and J ends lost 1 base and 4 bases respectively, with 14 bases between them. Germline V gene lookup returns CDR1 LGHNA and CDR2 YSLEER. DNA for the CDR3: TGCGCCAGCAGCCAAGGCCTGGGACAAATTAAAAACATTCAGTACTTC. The encoded protein is CASSQGLGQIKNIQYF.

The J gene is TRBJ2-3, the V gene TRBV9; D is possibly TRBD1 or TRBD2 (7 bases each). This CDR3 is built from 16 residues. V was cut by 4 bases and J by 8 bases, with 23 bases left in between. Per the germline V gene, CDR1 is SGDLS and CDR2 is YYNGEE. The CDR3 DNA follows: TGTGCCAGCAGCCTCAGACCCGGGGGGAGACAGGGTACGCAGTATTTT. Its protein product is CASSLRPGGRQGTQYF.

The rearrangement uses TRBV4-2 and TRBJ1-6; possibly TRBD1 for D (5 bases). This CDR3 region has 19 residues. V was pared by 0 bases and J by 3 bases, with 18 bases between. Germline V lookup: CDR1 LGHNA, CDR2 YNFKEQ. The DNA for the CDR3 is TGTGCCAGCAGCCAAGATCGAGCTTTCGGGGACCGCTATAATTCACCCCTCCACTTT. Translating gives CASSQDRAFGDRYNSPLHF.